This T cell receptor beta chain was retrieved from a study of response to subunit inactivated influenza vaccine. Regarding the study as a whole: The authors offered the suggestion that each seasonal influenza vaccination recruits few new T cells.

V trimming: 6 bases; J trimming: 6 bases; junction bases outside the gene matches: 12. From germline, CDR1 is MNHNS and CDR2 SASEGT. The length of the CDR3 is 16 residues. Via MiXCR, TCRdb re-called the RT-PCR reads, giving one row per CDR3 protein. The repertoire holds approximately 500,000 distinct CDR3 sequences, 13% to 15% seen once, with 11% in the top ten. With regard to this clonotype: The antigen is undetermined.

The sequence was collected from a man in his fifties or sixties who received an inactivated influenza vaccine. The J gene is TRBJ2-1, the V gene TRBV6-1; TRBD2 matches at 9 bases. This specimen was PBMCs from blood, taken 11 to 12 days after vaccination. The DNA of the CDR3 is TGTGCCAGCAGCCCCCTACCTGGCGGGGGGGTCAATGAGCAGTTCTTC. Protein sequence: CASSPLPGGGVNEQFF.